Described below is a single T cell receptor (beta chain) sequence and its context. As yet, its antigen is unknown. CDR1 SGHTA and CDR2 FQGNSA come from the germline V gene. CDR3 length equals 16 residues. Germline trimming cut 2 bases from V and 4 bases from J; bases unmatched to any gene: 8. This record belongs to a study of graft-versus-host responses after intestinal transplantation. About the research overall: The transplants performed in recipients were multivisceral, liver-intestinal, or isolated intestinal. All recipients were given anti-thymocyte globulin induction, and tacrolimus and steroids were then administered for about three years.

Clones were read by immunoSEQ multiplex PCR, and TCRdb kept only the in-frame ones, dropping some. The sample yields about 51,000 clones, around 89% seen once. Study results and limitations: Detection of GvH clones occurred in recipient marrow, and some had their first appearance in ileum or blood. Clonal ratios of graft-versus-host to host-versus-graft in allografts were high for patients exhibiting graft-donor T cell macrochimerism.

Sequencing used unstimulated CD4+ T cells sorted from spleen or lymph node cells, obtained before transplant. The V call is TRBV7-2, the J call TRBJ2-7, with TRBD1 matching 10 bases. The receptor's source is a human donor who was the organ donor for an intestinal transplant. The CDR3 region is CASSLQGQGRMYEQYF. CDR3 in DNA: TGTGCCAGCAGCTTACAGGGACAGGGGCGCATGTACGAGCAGTACTTC.